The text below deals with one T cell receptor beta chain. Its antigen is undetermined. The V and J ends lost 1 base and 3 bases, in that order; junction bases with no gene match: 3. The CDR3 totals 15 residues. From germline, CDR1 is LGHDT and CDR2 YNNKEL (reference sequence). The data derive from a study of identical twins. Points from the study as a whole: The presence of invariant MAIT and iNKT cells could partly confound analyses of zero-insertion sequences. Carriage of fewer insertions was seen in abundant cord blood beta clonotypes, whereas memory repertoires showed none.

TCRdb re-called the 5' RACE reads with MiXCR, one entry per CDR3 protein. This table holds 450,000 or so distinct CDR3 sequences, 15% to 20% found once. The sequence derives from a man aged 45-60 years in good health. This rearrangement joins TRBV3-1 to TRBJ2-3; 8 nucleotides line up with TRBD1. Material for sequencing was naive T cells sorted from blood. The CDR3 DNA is TGTGCCAGCAGCCAAGGGACAGGGCGGACAGATACGCAGTATTTT. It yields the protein CASSQGTGRTDTQYF.